This entry lists 16 T cell receptor beta chains sequenced from one sample in a study of PD-1 blockade in classical Hodgkin lymphoma. Each and every patient relapsed after autologous stem cell transplantation, and patients got differing brentuximab vedotin exposure. Sequenced by immunoSEQ multiplex PCR; TCRdb stores in-frame clones only, minus some. The sample records 66,000 or so clones, about 70% being singletons. The starting material was peripheral blood mononuclear cells (PBMCs), obtained before the second cycle of nivolumab. Receptor source: a human donor with classical Hodgkin lymphoma.

The J gene is TRBJ2-1, the V gene TRBV5-1; TRBD2 is a possible D gene (6 bases). Deletions cut 0 bases from V and 9 bases from J, with 16 bases between. The CDR3 totals 15 residues. CDR1 is SGHRS, CDR2 YFSETQ, per germline. The CDR3 nucleotides are TGCGCCAGCAGCTTGGCCGTTTGGGAGGACGGTGAGCAGTTCTTC. As protein: CASSLAVWEDGEQFF.

A note on this clone: This CDR3 is also generated by other DNA sequences in the sample. As DNA, the CDR3 is TGTGCCAGTAAACAGAACACTGAAGCTTTCTTT. Translation: CASKQNTEAFF. The chain uses TRBV19 and TRBJ1-1; D is ambiguous. CDR1 is LNHDA and CDR2 is SQIVND in the germline V gene (reference sequence). V gave up 7 bases and J gave up 1 base, with 4 bases separating them. The CDR3 spans 11 residues.

This clone occurred a few times. Written as DNA, the CDR3 is TGTGCCAGCAGCCCGGCTGGGACAGGGAAGAACACTGAAGCTTTCTTT. Encoded protein: CASSPAGTGKNTEAFF. The chain joins TRBV5-6 to TRBJ1-1, with 9 bases identical to TRBD1. Germline CDR1 SGHDT, CDR2 YYEEEE. The CDR3 is made up of 16 amino acids. J lost 1 base, V lost 4 bases, and 8 bases had no gene match.

The chain couples TRBV10-2 to TRBJ2-3; D unclear. The CDR3 is made up of 12 amino acids. Germline V gene lookup returns CDR1 WSHSY and CDR2 SAAADI. Trimming cost V 5 bases and J 3 bases, with 6 bases left between them. The CDR3 region has the DNA TGCGCCAGCAGTCATGCAACAGATACGCAGTATTTT. This translates into CASSHATDTQYF.

The rearrangement joins TRBV6-6 to TRBJ2-7; D may be TRBD2 (5 bases). The CDR3 has 14 residues. CDR1 is MNHNY, CDR2 SVGAGI, per germline (reference sequence). V lost 0 bases and J lost 2, with 8 bases in between. The CDR3 nucleotides are TGTGCCAGCAGTTACTCAGCGGCTGCCTACGAGCAGTACTTC. Protein sequence: CASSYSAAAYEQYF.

Comments on this clone: The identical CDR3 is also encoded by other nucleotide sequences in the sample. The rearrangement joins TRBV5-1 to TRBJ2-7, with TRBD1 matching 9 bases. This CDR3 is built from 14 residues. In germline, CDR1 is SGHRS, CDR2 YFSETQ. J was trimmed by 2 bases and V by 0 bases; bases with no gene match: 0. The CDR3, as DNA: TGCGCCAGCAGCTTGGGACAGGGGGCCTACGAGCAGTACTTC. The encoded protein is CASSLGQGAYEQYF.

In DNA form, the CDR3 reads TGCGCCAGCAGCCCAGGGGTTAGCTCCTACAATGAGCAGTTCTTC. This encodes CASSPGVSSYNEQFF. The chain joins TRBV5-1 to TRBJ2-1; weak D call: TRBD1 (6 bases). V lost 4 bases and J 0 bases, leaving 11 bases between the germline ends. Germline V gene sequence: CDR1 SGHRS, CDR2 YFSETQ. The length of the CDR3 is 15 residues.

About this clone itself: The sample has other DNA sequences that encode this CDR3 too. The chain links TRBV27 to TRBJ2-5; TRBD2 is a possible D gene (5 bases). The CDR3 contains 14 residues. V lost 2 bases and J 5 bases, leaving 12 bases between the germline ends. Germline CDR1 is MNHEY and CDR2 is SMNVEV (reference sequence). Written as DNA, the CDR3 is TGTGCCAGCAGTTTAGCGTCGGGCGGGGAGACCCAGTACTTC. This encodes CASSLASGGETQYF.

The chain recombines TRBV5-4 with TRBJ2-7, with D unclear. Germline assignment: CDR1 SGHNT and CDR2 YYREEE (reference sequence). CDR3 length: 8 residues. Deletions cut 8 bases from V and 8 bases from J, with 5 bases between. CDR3 sequence reads: CARPKQYF. As DNA, the CDR3 is TGTGCCAGGCCGAAGCAGTACTTC.

The rearrangement uses TRBV29-1 and TRBJ2-7; D is possibly TRBD1 (6 bases). The CDR3 totals 12 residues. V lost 6 bases, J lost 5 bases, and 14 bases lay in between. Germline CDR1 is SQVTM and CDR2 is ANQGSEA. The CDR3 coding sequence is TGCAGCGTCCAACAGGGTTCCCACGAGCAGTACTTC. Encoded protein: CSVQQGSHEQYF.

The V gene is TRBV7-9, the J gene TRBJ1-1; D remains unclear. Germline assignment: CDR1 SEHNR and CDR2 FQNEAQ (reference sequence). The CDR3 has 15 residues. Trimming took 0 bases from V and 6 from J, leaving 14 bases between them. CDR3 bases: TGTGCCAGCAGCTTAGCGCTAAAGGCTTCTCCTGAAGCTTTCTTT. As protein: CASSLALKASPEAFF.

The V call is TRBV23-1, the J call TRBJ2-1; D is uncertain. TRBV23-1 is an ORF, and what it does is uncertain. Trimming pared 5 bases from V and 6 bases from J, leaving 5 bases between. CDR3 length equals 11 residues. CDR3 loop: CASSTTNEQFF. The DNA of the CDR3 is TGCGCCAGCAGTACGACCAATGAGCAGTTCTTC.

The chain links TRBV5-6 to TRBJ1-2; TRBD1 agrees at 8 bases. CDR1 SGHDT and CDR2 YYEEEE come from the germline V gene. The V segment lost 0 bases and the J segment 3 bases; nucleotides outside the gene matches: 7. The CDR3 totals 16 residues. The CDR3 sequence: CASSLGLTGADYGYTF. The CDR3 nucleotides are TGTGCCAGCAGCTTGGGATTGACAGGGGCTGACTATGGCTACACCTTC. Combining the CDR3 with reference TRBV5-6 and TRBJ1-2 gives the whole variable domain DAGVTQSPTHLIKTRGQQVTLRCSPKSGHDTVSWYQQALGQGPQFIFQYYEEEERQRGNFPDRFSGHQFPNYSSELNVNALLLGDSALYLCASSLGLTGADYGYTFGSGTRLTVV.

This clone has only a few counts. The chain has TRBV5-1 and TRBJ2-5, with 8 bases matching TRBD1. Per the germline V gene, CDR1 is SGHRS and CDR2 is YFSETQ. The CDR3 extends over 15 amino acids. The ends lost 2 bases at V and 5 bases at J; junction bases unmatched: 8. Here the CDR3 DNA reads TGCGCCAGCAGCTTAGGGACAGGCACCGGGGAGACCCAGTACTTC. Residues: CASSLGTGTGETQYF.

This clone was recorded at least ten times. The chain has TRBV7-9 and TRBJ2-7; D call uncertain. The CDR3 contains 12 residues. CDR1 and CDR2 from the germline V gene are SEHNR and FQNEAQ (reference sequence). The V end lost 5 bases, the J end lost 6 bases, and 11 bases lay between the germline ends. The CDR3 nucleotides are TGTGCCAGCAGCCCGGAATTGGGCGAGCAGTACTTC. This encodes CASSPELGEQYF.

For this clone: A read error is possible here, since a much larger clone lies one base away. This chain links TRBV5-6 with TRBJ2-7; D call uncertain. The CDR3 totals 11 residues. Germline V lookup: CDR1 SGHDT, CDR2 YYEEEE. The CDR3 sequence: CVSSREYEQYF. CDR3 sequence (DNA): TGTGTCAGCAGCCGCGAGTACGAGCAGTACTTC.